This T cell receptor (beta chain) was retrieved from a study of a mutant IDH1 vaccine in newly diagnosed glioma. Turning to the study itself: Vaccination was launched 4-6 weeks after radiotherapy alone, or with temozolomide cycles. Visit V12 was conducted at week 35 as the safety follow-up. Visit V13 came later, at week 47.

Time point defined: week 35, safety follow-up. It was 300 ug of mutant IDH1 20-mer peptide that made up each vaccine dose, given with topical imiquimod. In weeks 1, 3, 5, 7, 11, 15, 19 and 23, patients were immunized, eight times in all. Donors' newly diagnosed IDH1-mutant WHO grade 3 or 4 astrocytomas lacked nuclear ATRX. Sequenced by immunoSEQ multiplex PCR; TCRdb stores in-frame clones only, minus some. The repertoire holds some 61,000 clones, 84% seen once, with about an eighth in the top ten. Points on this clone: Its antigen is undetermined.

CDR3 length: 16 residues. V was clipped by 1 base and J by 9 bases, with 21 bases between them. CDR1 is SGHAT and CDR2 is FQNNGV in the germline V gene. The chain is built from TRBV11-2 and TRBJ1-2, with a tentative D call TRBD1 (5 bases). The TCR was taken from a man younger than 35 with glioma. Specimen: PBMCs, collected from a glioma patient whose treatment included an IDH1 peptide vaccine. The CDR3 loop is CASSLASAGRVSSYTF. The CDR3 DNA reads TGTGCCAGCAGCTTAGCCAGCGCGGGACGGGTATCCAGCTACACCTTC.